The rows below give T cell receptor beta chains drawn from one sample of a study of T cells in Graves' hyperthyroidism and ophthalmopathy. TCRdb re-called the multiplex PCR reads through MiXCR, storing one row per CDR3 protein. This sample has roughly 380,000 distinct CDR3 sequences, with approximately 12% found just once. Source material: blood. These receptors were taken from a man between 25 and 39 years old with Graves' hyperthyroidism that later progressed to Graves' ophthalmopathy. Each CDR3 is given with its conserved first and last residue. Not every row has a clone size; where given, it reads once, few, many or a size class.

clone_size	cdr3_length	v_call	j_call	cdr3_aa
many	13	TRBV6-1	TRBJ1-1	CASNTVRSTEAFF
many	17	TRBV30	TRBJ1-2	CAWSASSTFRDNYGYTF
many	14	TRBV6-5	TRBJ1-5	CASSYDRGIQPQHF
many	13	TRBV20-1	TRBJ1-2	CSATARQGSGYTF
few	16	TRBV7-2	TRBJ2-3	CASSPRRGGPSRTQYF
few	15	TRBV5-1	TRBJ1-2	CASSLLGTGNYGYTF
NA	15	TRBV20-1	TRBJ2-7	CSACPTGRGSYEQYF
NA	16	TRBV5-4	TRBJ2-2	CASSLFLGARTGELFF
many	13	TRBV30	TRBJ2-3	CALTGGAGDTQYF
NA	15	TRBV3-1	TRBJ2-3	CASTPRGSRTDTQYF
NA	16	TRBV7-2	TRBJ1-2	CASSRTGGLSTYGYTF
NA	15	TRBV3-1	TRBJ1-2	CASSHLHDRVYGYTF
NA	16	TRBV7-9	TRBJ2-1	CASSLRKDKHDNEQFF
many	18	TRBV7-9	TRBJ2-5	CASSATHPGQGSVKTQYF
many	13	TRBV11-2	TRBJ1-1	CASSWGQGREAFF
NA	14	TRBV27	TRBJ2-5	CASSYNDRRETQYF
many	14	TRBV28	TRBJ2-3	CASSLGVVQDTQYF
NA	16	TRBV7-9	TRBJ1-4	CASSLVVTPREEKLFF
NA	14	TRBV24-1	TRBJ2-1	CATGGAGSYNEQFF
NA	16	TRBV5-1	TRBJ2-6	CASSLHRGHGANVLTF
many	13	TRBV2	TRBJ1-1	CASREWTNTEAFF
many	16	TRBV12-3/TRBV12-4	TRBJ2-3	CASRKTSGGSTDTQYF
many	13	TRBV6-1	TRBJ1-4	CASSRYGQEKLFF
few	14	TRBV28	TRBJ2-1	CASRPLGHFDEQFF
few	12	TRBV14	TRBJ1-2	CASSQGRVGYTF
few	18	TRBV2	TRBJ1-6	CASSALPGQGADNSPLHF
NA	15	TRBV5-4	TRBJ2-5	CASNSQVRGWETQYF
many	15	TRBV20-1	TRBJ2-1	CSASSGGSPHNEQFF
NA	12	TRBV19	TRBJ1-5	CASSGWDQPQHF
many	13	TRBV2	TRBJ2-3	CASTGGAGDTQYF
once	13	TRBV20-1	TRBJ2-7	CSASNYPPYEQYF
many	10	TRBV20-1	TRBJ1-1	CSAAPGWAFF
NA	15	TRBV12-5	TRBJ1-2	CASGLSGTGYYGYTF
many	15	TRBV7-9	TRBJ2-5	CASSQVAGGQETQYF
NA	16	TRBV10-3	TRBJ2-7	CASRPLLAGGTYEQYF
many	15	TRBV27	TRBJ1-1	CASSLSSGGFTEAFF
many	14	TRBV6-1	TRBJ1-2	CASDLDRGDYGYTF
few	13	TRBV5-1	TRBJ2-5	CASSLTSYETQYF
few	14	TRBV20-1	TRBJ2-7	CSASRQGAFGEQYF
few	15	TRBV5-1	TRBJ1-2	CASSLAVSQTYGYTF
many	16	TRBV7-8	TRBJ2-7	CASSGLAGKFGYEQYF
NA	15	TRBV5-4	TRBJ2-2	CASSLEAGGTGELFF
NA	14	TRBV10-3	TRBJ1-5	CAISGGDPDQPQHF
NA	13	TRBV29-1	TRBJ2-5	CSGRGRFQETQYF
few	13	TRBV9	TRBJ2-5	CASSVGGPETQYF
NA	17	TRBV6-5	TRBJ2-5	CASSYSRRRGGAETQYF
many	15	TRBV13	TRBJ2-3	CASTPPLGSPDTQYF
few	15	TRBV4-1	TRBJ1-1	CASSPLASRATEAFF
many	16	TRBV18	TRBJ2-1	CASSPSAGEIYNEQFF